The present T cell receptor (beta chain) was sequenced within a study of blood T cell repertoires in COVID-19. Looking at the study overall: Acute and convalescent COVID-19 samples came from the United States, Italy and Spain. Nucleic acid was either cDNA or gDNA, and it came from T cells, B-cell-depleted T cells, or PBMCs.

The length of the CDR3 is 14 residues. Germline loops: CDR1 MDHEN, CDR2 SYDVKM. The V end was cut by 6 bases, the J end by 7 bases, with 16 bases between. TCRdb's copy holds only in-frame clones and misses some; the assay was immunoSEQ multiplex PCR. This sample has under 150,000 clones, with approximately 81% found just once. Study members were between about 18 and 95 years old and lived in 20 to 30 US regions. Which cohort a participant joined came from the clinical history participants gave. This receptor was obtained from a man aged 40-49 years with acute COVID-19. The chain joins TRBV28 to TRBJ1-5; possible D gene TRBD1, 6 bases. Sequenced: PBMCs or T cells enriched from blood (not recorded which). The CDR3 is CASSPRTDRQPQHF. DNA for the CDR3: TGTGCCAGCAGCCCTAGGACGGACAGACAGCCCCAGCATTTT.